The following is a TCR beta chain sequence with its context. V lost 1 base to trimming and J lost 0 bases, with 15 bases between them. The CDR3 contains 18 residues. Germline V CDR1 and CDR2: ENHRY, SYGVKD. Original analysis: By means of reference gene primer amplification, nucleated cell counts were estimated. Profiled with immunoSEQ multiplex PCR; TCRdb holds only in-frame clones, not every one. The V and J calls and clone size come from that table; D and trimming were worked out from the DNA. The sample gives roughly 90,000 clones, about 80% of which show up once; 10% is in the top ten. This specimen comes from a study of blood T cell repertoires in COVID-19. Study-wide context: PBMCs, B-cell-depleted T cells, or T cells provided the cDNA or gDNA that made up the material.

The chain joins TRBV10-3 to TRBJ1-4; no firm D call. This clonotype was obtained from a woman aged 70-85 years with acute or convalescent COVID-19. Sequenced: peripheral blood. CDR3 in amino acids: CAISEFGGLLATNEKLFF. In DNA form, the CDR3 reads TGTGCCATCAGTGAGTTCGGCGGTTTACTTGCAACTAATGAAAAACTGTTTTTT.